Presented here are 32 T cell receptor beta chains from one specimen sequenced in a study of Ad26.COV2.S vaccination and SARS-CoV-2 variants. Indicated treatment: 15 to 20 received Ad26.COV2.S at low or high dose, single or two shots; a few received placebo; per-sample allocation not given. At day 63 after the first vaccine or placebo injection, samples were drawn. Sequenced by immunoSEQ multiplex PCR; TCRdb stores in-frame clones only, minus some. The sample lists over 300,000 clones, about four fifths occurring once. Sequencing was performed on peripheral blood, taken in a trial of Ad26.COV2.S vaccine versus placebo. These receptors were collected from a person between 18 and 59 years old who received the Ad26.COV2.S COVID-19 vaccine or a placebo.

About this clone: Distinct nucleotide sequences in the sample also encode this CDR3. The chain employs TRBV7-9 and TRBJ1-4, with 8 bases matching TRBD1. There are 14 residues in the CDR3. The germline V gene encodes CDR1 SEHNR and CDR2 FQNEAQ (reference sequence). The trim removed 5 bases at V and 8 bases at J, leaving 7 bases unmatched. As DNA, the CDR3 is TGTGCCAGCAGCCTACTACAGGGGGAGGAAAAACTGTTTTTT. Its translation is CASSLLQGEEKLFF.

This clone has only one observation. The chain recombines TRBV7-3 with TRBJ2-5; D gene unclear. The CDR3 runs to 13 residues. CDR1 is SGHTA and CDR2 is FQGTGA in the germline V gene. Trimming removed 6 bases from V and 5 bases from J, with 13 bases in between. The CDR3 nucleotides are TGTGCCAGCAGACGGAGCCCCGGGGAGACCCAGTACTTC. Its translation: CASRRSPGETQYF.

The chain is built from TRBV6-2 or TRBV6-3 and TRBJ2-2, with D possibly matching TRBD2 (5 bases). Germline V gene sequence: CDR1 MNHEY, CDR2 SVGEGT. This CDR3 has 16 amino acids. V gave up 1 base and J gave up 2 bases, with 11 bases separating them. In DNA, the CDR3 is TGTGCCAGCAGTTACTTTCGGACTTCAAACACCGGGGAGCTGTTTTTT. This gives the protein CASSYFRTSNTGELFF.

V is TRBV6-5 and J is TRBJ1-2; no clear D. V lost 5 bases to trimming and J lost 0 bases, with 7 bases between them. The CDR3 loop spans 13 amino acids. Germline loops: CDR1 MNHEY, CDR2 SVGAGI. CDR3 bases: TGTGCCAGCAGTCGGGTTCCTAACTATGGCTACACCTTC. It is translated as CASSRVPNYGYTF.

CDR3 sequence: CASSQLAGETQYF. In DNA, the CDR3 is TGTGCCAGCAGCCAACTCGCGGGAGAGACCCAGTACTTC. The V gene is TRBV7-3, the J gene TRBJ2-5, with a weak D call TRBD2 (5 bases). The CDR3 has 13 amino acids. V lost 5 bases and J lost 4, with 11 bases in between. Germline CDR1 reads SGHTA; CDR2 reads FQGTGA. Full variable domain (remainder filled in from reference TRBV7-3 and TRBJ2-5): GAGVSQTPSNKVTEKGKYVELRCDPISGHTALYWYRQSLGQGPEFLIYFQGTGAADDSGLPNDRFFAVRPEGSVSTLKIQRTERGDSAVYLCASSQLAGETQYFGPGTRLLVL.

CDR3 protein: CAWSVVGARGSPLHF. In DNA, the CDR3 is TGTGCCTGGAGTGTTGTCGGAGCCAGGGGTTCACCCCTCCACTTT. The chain employs TRBV30 and TRBJ1-6; weak D call: TRBD1 (6 bases). Trimming cost V 0 bases and J 9 bases, with 15 bases left between them. CDR3 size: 15 residues. The germline CDR1 and CDR2 sequences are GTSNPN and SVGIG (reference sequence). Full variable domain (missing parts from reference TRBV30 and TRBJ1-6): SQTIHQWPATLVQPVGSPLSLECTVEGTSNPNLYWYRQAAGRGLQLLFYSVGIGQISSEVPQNLSASRPQDRQFILSSKKLLLSDSGFYLCAWSVVGARGSPLHFGNGTRLTVT.

In its sample, this clone was seen a few times. The rearrangement uses TRBV2 and TRBJ1-1; no definite D call. Trimming shortened V by 3 bases and J by 7 bases, and 12 bases separated the two germline ends. Looked up from germline, CDR1 is SNHLY and CDR2 is FYNNEI. The CDR3 runs 13 residues. CDR3 protein: CASSDRGVGEAFF. In DNA form, the CDR3 reads TGTGCCAGCAGTGATCGGGGTGTAGGTGAAGCTTTCTTT.

As concerns this clone: Other DNA sequences within the sample encode an identical CDR3. The chain uses TRBV9 and TRBJ2-1; D perhaps matches TRBD1 (5 bases). The ends were cut back, 0 bases at V and 2 bases at J, with 6 bases in the middle. CDR3 length equals 14 residues. Germline loops: CDR1 SGDLS, CDR2 YYNGEE. In DNA, the CDR3 is TGTGCCAGCAGCGTAGAGGGGACCTACAATGAGCAGTTCTTC. Its translation: CASSVEGTYNEQFF.

The chain has TRBV27 and TRBJ2-5, with 9 bases that match TRBD1. This CDR3 region has 15 residues. With 8 bases clipped from V and 1 base from J, the junction kept 8 bases outside the gene matches. Germline V CDR1 and CDR2: MNHEY, SMNVEV (reference sequence). The CDR3 DNA reads TGTGCCAGCGGAAAAGGGACAGGGCGCCAAGAGACCCAGTACTTC. Amino acid sequence: CASGKGTGRQETQYF.

This clone was detected only once. The J gene is TRBJ1-1, the V gene TRBV5-1; TRBD1 is a possible D gene (6 bases). The CDR3 loop spans 14 amino acids. Trimming left V 5 bases short and J 6 bases short, with 17 bases between. Looked up from germline, CDR1 is SGHRS and CDR2 is YFSETQ. CDR3 sequence reads: CASSTGQSGPEAFF. The CDR3 DNA follows: TGCGCCAGCAGTACCGGACAGTCCGGGCCTGAAGCTTTCTTT.

The rearrangement links TRBV4-2 to TRBJ1-4, with 8 positions matching TRBD1. The germline gives CDR1 LGHNA, CDR2 YNFKEQ. The length of the CDR3 is 16 residues. V lost 3 bases and J lost 3; bases outside the gene matches: 6. This chain's CDR3 is CASSHLQGAANEKLFF. The CDR3 DNA reads as TGTGCCAGCAGCCACTTGCAGGGGGCGGCTAATGAAAAACTGTTTTTT.

This clone showed up just a few times. The chain carries TRBV7-9 and TRBJ2-7, with D perhaps assigned TRBD1 or TRBD2 (5 bases each). Trimming shortened V by 5 bases and J by 1 base, and 15 bases separated the two germline ends. Germline assignment: CDR1 SEHNR and CDR2 FQNEAQ (reference sequence). The CDR3 has 15 residues. CDR3 DNA sequence: TGTGCCAGCAGCAGGGTTGGGGGAGTATCCTACGAGCAGTACTTC. It encodes CASSRVGGVSYEQYF.

This chain joins TRBV2 and TRBJ2-3; D may be TRBD1 or TRBD2 (6 bases each). V was cut by 5 bases and J by 5 bases, with 11 bases left in between. CDR3 length: 13 residues. Germline V lookup: CDR1 SNHLY, CDR2 FYNNEI. CDR3 coding DNA: TGTGCCAGCAGTCGGGGGCCGGGAGATACGCAGTATTTT. Translated: CASSRGPGDTQYF.

The V and J genes are TRBV11-3 and TRBJ2-7, with TRBD2 as a possible D gene (6 bases). V gave up 8 bases and J gave up 0 bases, with 20 bases separating them. CDR3 length equals 16 residues. Germline CDR1 SGHNT, CDR2 YENEEA. The CDR3 bases are TGTGCCAGCTCAATCCGGGGCGGGGCAAGCTCCTACGAGCAGTACTTC. The encoded protein is CASSIRGGASSYEQYF.

This clone was detected once. The chain carries TRBV21-1 and TRBJ2-6; the table's TRBD1 call for D was not verified on the DNA. TRBV21-1 is annotated as a pseudogene. This CDR3 has 16 amino acids. The CDR3: CASSPDSVSGANVLTF. The CDR3 nucleotides read TGTGCCAGCAGCCCCGACAGCGTCTCTGGGGCCAACGTCCTGACTTTC.

The J gene is TRBJ2-3, the V gene TRBV3-1 (or the pseudogene TRBV3-2), with TRBD2 matching 11 bases. This CDR3 region has 16 residues. V shed 4 bases and J 5 bases; nucleotides not matched to a gene: 8. CDR1 LGHDT and CDR2 YNNKEL come from the germline V gene (reference sequence). The CDR3 loop is CASSPRTSGRLDTQYF. DNA of the CDR3: TGTGCCAGCAGCCCCCGGACTAGCGGGCGGCTAGATACGCAGTATTTT.

This clone showed up just once. This chain joins TRBV29-1 and TRBJ2-5, with D perhaps assigned TRBD1 or TRBD2 (5 bases each). Germline lookup yields CDR1 SQVTM and CDR2 ANQGSEA. Trimming stripped 6 bases from V and 7 bases from J, with 12 bases between. The CDR3 has 11 amino acids. The CDR3 DNA reads TGCAGCGTGCCCCAGAGGGGGACCCAGTACTTC. It codes for CSVPQRGTQYF.

V and J are TRBV5-4 and TRBJ2-5; D gene unclear. CDR1 is SGHNT and CDR2 is YYREEE in the germline V gene (reference sequence). Trimming took 0 bases from V and 5 from J, leaving 8 bases between them. The CDR3 length is 13 residues. CDR3 residues: CASSLDLGETQYF. The CDR3 coding sequence is TGTGCCAGCAGCTTGGACCTAGGGGAGACCCAGTACTTC.

This clone was picked up a small number of times. This chain joins TRBV27 and TRBJ1-1; D uncertain. This CDR3 is 12 amino acids long. V shed 6 bases and J shed 10 bases, with 15 bases lying between them. Germline CDR1 MNHEY, CDR2 SMNVEV (reference sequence). Here the CDR3 DNA reads TGTGCCAGCAGGTCCGTCTCGTTAGTAGCTTTCTTT. Translated: CASRSVSLVAFF.

The chain has TRBV5-1 and TRBJ1-1, with 8 nucleotides matching TRBD1. Per germline, CDR1 SGHRS and CDR2 YFSETQ. The CDR3 totals 14 residues. The ends lost 4 bases at V and 1 base at J; junction bases unmatched: 3. The CDR3 is CASSEQGENTEAFF. In nucleotides, the CDR3 is TGCGCCAGCAGCGAACAGGGGGAGAACACTGAAGCTTTCTTT. Full variable domain (remainder filled in from reference TRBV5-1 and TRBJ1-1): KAGVTQTPRYLIKTRGQQVTLSCSPISGHRSVSWYQQTPGQGLQFLFEYFSETQRNKGNFPGRFSGRQFSNSRSEMNVSTLELGDSALYLCASSEQGENTEAFFGQGTRLTVV.

The V gene is TRBV4-1, the J gene TRBJ2-3, with D unclear. Trimming pared 8 bases from V and 7 bases from J, leaving 19 bases between. CDR3 length: 14 amino acids. Germline CDR1 is MGHRA and CDR2 is YSYEKL. The CDR3 coding sequence is TGCGCCAGCCGCCCGTCGGGCCCACATCATACGCAGTATTTT. The encoded protein is CASRPSGPHHTQYF.

This sequence joins TRBV4-2 and TRBJ2-1; no firm D call. The germline gives CDR1 LGHNA, CDR2 YNFKEQ. CDR3 size: 15 residues. The V and J ends lost 4 bases and 7 bases respectively, with 17 bases between them. Here the CDR3 DNA reads TGTGCCAGCAGCCTACACACGGACCCGGTAAATGAGCAGTTCTTC. Its translation is CASSLHTDPVNEQFF.

The rearrangement uses TRBV6-1 and TRBJ2-7; D might be TRBD1 (6 bases). Germline V lookup: CDR1 MNHNS, CDR2 SASEGT. The CDR3 has 14 amino acids. Trimming stripped 2 bases from V and 6 bases from J, with 14 bases between. The CDR3 DNA sequence: TGTGCCAGCAGTGAAACCGGGACAAACGTCGAGCAGTACTTC. This codes for CASSETGTNVEQYF.

CDR3 in amino acids: CASSHGGESSSGANVLTF. CDR3 sequence (DNA): TGCGCCAGCAGCCACGGAGGCGAATCAAGCTCTGGGGCCAACGTCCTGACTTTC. The gene calls are TRBV4-1 and TRBJ2-6, with TRBD2 as a possible D gene (5 bases). Looked up from germline, CDR1 is MGHRA and CDR2 is YSYEKL. Deletions cut 3 bases from V and 0 bases from J, with 15 bases between. The CDR3 length is 18 residues.

At least ten counts were recorded for this clone. In the same sample, other DNA sequences code for this CDR3. The chain couples TRBV9 to TRBJ2-7; TRBD1 matches at 10 bases. CDR1 is SGDLS and CDR2 is YYNGEE in the germline V gene. V lost 4 bases and J lost 2; bases outside the gene matches: 6. The CDR3 has 15 amino acids. The CDR3 bases are TGTGCCAGCAGCAGCGGACAGGGGGTTACCTACGAGCAGTACTTC. This encodes CASSSGQGVTYEQYF.

The chain has TRBV27 and TRBJ2-7; the D gene is possibly TRBD1 (6 bases). Germline V gene data show CDR1 as MNHEY and CDR2 as SMNVEV (reference sequence). The length of the CDR3 is 14 residues. Trimming removed 2 bases at V and 2 bases at J, with 10 bases between. In DNA form, the CDR3 reads TGTGCCAGCAGTTTAGGGACAAACCCCTACGAGCAGTACTTC. Its translation: CASSLGTNPYEQYF.

The J gene is TRBJ2-5, the V gene TRBV5-4; perhaps TRBD1 as D (5 bases). Germline loops: CDR1 SGHNT, CDR2 YYREEE (reference sequence). V was pared by 0 bases and J by 4 bases, with 10 bases between. The CDR3 extends over 14 amino acids. The CDR3 protein is CASSLAGQAETQYF. For the CDR3, the DNA is TGTGCCAGCAGCTTGGCAGGGCAGGCAGAGACCCAGTACTTC.

The gene calls are TRBV7-6 and TRBJ2-1, with TRBD2 as a possible D gene (6 bases). Between the trimmed V and J ends, which lost 5 bases and 4 bases, there was a span of 21 bases. Germline V gives CDR1 SGHVS, CDR2 FNYEAQ. The CDR3 runs 17 residues. This chain's CDR3 is CASSETAGTLAYNEQFF. The CDR3 DNA follows: TGTGCCAGCAGCGAAACGGCCGGGACTCTGGCTTACAATGAGCAGTTCTTC.

The chain recombines TRBV2 with TRBJ1-2; unclear D gene. The CDR3 is made up of 13 amino acids. V lost 8 bases, J lost 4 bases, and 14 bases lay in between. Germline CDR1 and CDR2: SNHLY and FYNNEI. The CDR3 is CASLNTDGYGYTF. CDR3 bases: TGTGCCAGCCTCAACACCGACGGCTATGGCTACACCTTC.

The chain joins TRBV12-5 to TRBJ1-1; no definite D call. V lost 2 bases to trimming and J lost 7 bases, with 8 bases between them. The CDR3 sequence is 12 residues long. In germline, CDR1 is LGHNT, CDR2 FRNRAP. This CDR3 reads CASGLSVGEAFF. The CDR3 DNA follows: TGTGCTAGTGGTTTGTCGGTTGGTGAAGCTTTCTTT. Combining the CDR3 with reference TRBV12-5 and TRBJ1-1 gives the whole variable domain DARVTQTPRHKVTEMGQEVTMRCQPILGHNTVFWYRQTMMQGLELLAYFRNRAPLDDSGMPKDRFSAEMPDATLATLKIQPSEPRDSAVYFCASGLSVGEAFFGQGTRLTVV.

The chain has TRBV5-1 and TRBJ2-3, with 7 bases that match TRBD2. The CDR3 contains 14 residues. Germline V gene data show CDR1 as SGHRS and CDR2 as YFSETQ. V shed 0 bases, J shed 6 bases, and the junction held 4 bases outside the gene matches. CDR3 DNA: TGCGCCAGCAGCTTGGCCGGGGGGAAGGATACGCAGTATTTT. Encoded protein: CASSLAGGKDTQYF.

The chain has TRBV7-3 and TRBJ2-1; the match to TRBD2 covers 9 bases. The germline V gene has CDR1 SGHTA and CDR2 FQGTGA. Losses at the gene ends were 0 bases for V and 5 bases for J; bases not matched to a gene: 5. The CDR3 spans 16 residues. The CDR3 region is CASSLTNSGGHNEQFF. CDR3 DNA: TGTGCCAGCAGCTTAACGAATAGCGGGGGTCACAATGAGCAGTTCTTC.